Listed below are T cell receptor beta chains from one sample, sequenced in a study of shared clonotypes between healthy human individuals. Clones were read by immunoSEQ multiplex PCR, and TCRdb kept only the in-frame ones, dropping some. The sample contains roughly 600,000 clones, roughly 98% of which appear only once. Sequencing was performed on naive CD8+ T cells sorted from blood. The receptors come from a man aged 25-45 years in good health. Both conserved end residues are part of each CDR3. Each record gives: V gene, D gene, J gene, CDR3 protein. The D gene is left open where the match is weak.

V: TRBV29-1; D: .; J: TRBJ2-5; CDR3: CSVERRGLETQYF
V: TRBV4-1; D: .; J: TRBJ2-1; CDR3: CASSQGEGHNEQFF
V: TRBV7-9; D: TRBD1; J: TRBJ2-2; CDR3: CASSHRDRPTGELFF
V: TRBV28; D: TRBD2; J: TRBJ2-7; CDR3: CASSSSERGSYEQYF
V: TRBV7-3; D: TRBD2; J: TRBJ2-5; CDR3: CASSLSGGETQYF
V: TRBV27; D: TRBD1; J: TRBJ1-5; CDR3: CASSRTGGNQPQHF
V: TRBV20-1; D: .; J: TRBJ2-1; CDR3: CSAKPLNEQFF
V: TRBV6-5; D: .; J: TRBJ2-1; CDR3: CASSRAEYNEQFF
V: TRBV25-1; D: .; J: TRBJ1-2; CDR3: CASSVKGNYGYTF
V: TRBV15; D: TRBD2; J: TRBJ2-1; CDR3: CATTDHLGGAVGSEQFF
V: TRBV4-1; D: TRBD1; J: TRBJ2-7; CDR3: CASSQLTGQGGSYEQYF
V: TRBV2; D: .; J: TRBJ1-1; CDR3: CASSESTPRPAGDTEAFF
V: TRBV5-6; D: TRBD2; J: TRBJ2-7; CDR3: CASSFSAGVGEQYF
V: TRBV7-9; D: .; J: TRBJ2-1; CDR3: CASSLAVPDLSEEFF
V: TRBV9; D: .; J: TRBJ2-1; CDR3: CASSDSSYNEQFF
V: TRBV2; D: TRBD1; J: TRBJ2-6; CDR3: CASRPGQSDSGANVLTF
V: TRBV10-1; D: .; J: TRBJ2-1; CDR3: CASSGGDSHYNEQFF
V: TRBV29-1; D: .; J: TRBJ1-1; CDR3: CSGGRKNTEAFF
V: TRBV27; D: TRBD1; J: TRBJ2-1; CDR3: CASSGTVPYNEQFF